This paragraph covers one T cell receptor beta chain sequence. Its specificity is not known. The data originate from a study of OX40 agonist ivuxolimab in advanced cancers. Study at large: Earlier treatment with anti-PD-1, anti-PD-L1 or anti-CTLA-4 was permitted, and roughly 40% had received some.

Findings of the study overall: It was also the case that some nonresponders had low normalized T-cell clonal expansion.

Here immunoSEQ multiplex PCR was the method, and the copy in TCRdb shows in-frame clones only, minus some. In the table there are 50,000 to 70,000 clones, about 93% of which are singletons. Germline CDR1 and CDR2: MGHRA and YSYEKL. Trimming removed 1 base at V and 2 bases at J, with 12 bases between. The CDR3 sequence is 15 residues long. This specimen consisted of CD4+ or CD8+ T cells sorted from blood, obtained in a trial of the OX40 agonist ivuxolimab. This clonotype was obtained from an adult with an advanced solid tumor such as melanoma, head and neck, liver or kidney cancer. The genes are TRBV4-1 and TRBJ2-7, with D perhaps TRBD1 (6 bases). CDR3 amino acids: CASSQGDRTAYEQYF. CDR3 nucleotide sequence: TGCGCCAGCAGCCAAGGAGACAGGACTGCCTACGAGCAGTACTTC.